This TCR beta chain comes out of a study of T cell repertoires in cytomegalovirus infection. In the study overall: The authors used CMV epitopes that were HLA-C-restricted (recently identified) and HLA-B-restricted (well studied). CMV infection together with matching HLA type was indicated by public TCR beta signatures. Study outcomes and limitations: Cumulative public TCR beta family frequency identified CMV carriers with the relevant HLA.

From the reads, TCRdb called clonotypes with MiXCR, one entry per CDR3 protein. Of approximately 70,000 distinct CDR3 sequences listed, 20% are singletons. Only a few counts were recorded for this clonotype. Antigen specificity is unknown. Looked up from germline, CDR1 is MDHEN and CDR2 is SYDVKM. V was cut by 7 bases and J by 6 bases, with 13 bases left in between. This CDR3 is 14 amino acids long. The chain couples TRBV28 to TRBJ1-6; D not certain. The sequence derives from a human donor in good health (CMV status not recorded). Some clones in this sample may be carry-over from other donors' samples. The sample consisted of CD8+ T cells from cultured PBMCs, taken from culture after CMV antigen stimulation. The CDR3 loop is CASTLEPLNSPLHF. The DNA for the CDR3 is TGTGCCAGCACCCTGGAGCCGCTTAATTCACCCCTCCACTTT.